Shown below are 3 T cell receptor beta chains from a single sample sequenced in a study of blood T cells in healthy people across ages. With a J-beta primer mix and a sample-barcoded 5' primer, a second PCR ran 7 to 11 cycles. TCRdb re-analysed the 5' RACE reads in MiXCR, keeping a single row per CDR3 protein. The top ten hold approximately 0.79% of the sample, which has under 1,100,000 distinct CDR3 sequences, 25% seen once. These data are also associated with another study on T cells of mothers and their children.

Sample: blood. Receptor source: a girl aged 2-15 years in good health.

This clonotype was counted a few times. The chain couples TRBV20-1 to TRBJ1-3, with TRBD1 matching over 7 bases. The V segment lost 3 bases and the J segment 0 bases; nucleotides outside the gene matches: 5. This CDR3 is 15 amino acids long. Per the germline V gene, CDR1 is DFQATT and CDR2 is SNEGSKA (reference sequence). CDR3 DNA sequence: TGCAGTGCTAGTGGGACAGCGTTCTCTGGAAACACCATATATTTT. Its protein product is CSASGTAFSGNTIYF.

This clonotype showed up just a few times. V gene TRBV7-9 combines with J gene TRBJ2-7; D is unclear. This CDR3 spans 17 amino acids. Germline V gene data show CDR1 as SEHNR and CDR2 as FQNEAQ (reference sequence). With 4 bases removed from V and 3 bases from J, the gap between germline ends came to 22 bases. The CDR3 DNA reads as TGTGCCAGCAGCTCACGGCCCAGACCAGCACTTAACTACGAGCAGTACTTC. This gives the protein CASSSRPRPALNYEQYF.

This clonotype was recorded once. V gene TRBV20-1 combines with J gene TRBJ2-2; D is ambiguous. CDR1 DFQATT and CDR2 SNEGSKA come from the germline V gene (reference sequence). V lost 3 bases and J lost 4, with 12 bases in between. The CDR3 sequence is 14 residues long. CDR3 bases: TGCAGTGCTAGGGTAGTCCTCGGCACCGGGGAGCTGTTTTTT. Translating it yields CSARVVLGTGELFF.